These 22 T cell receptor beta chains originate from one sample sequenced in a study of control samples from healthy donors and cancer patients. TCRdb's copy holds only in-frame clones and misses some; the assay was immunoSEQ multiplex PCR. The repertoire consists of more than 150,000 clones, with roughly 91% occurring once and the leading ten covering more than 1.2%. Sequencing was done on a sample of blood. These receptors all come from a man between 18 and 35 years old in good health.

The chain joins TRBV10-3 to TRBJ1-5; no definite D call. V was pared by 6 bases and J by 7 bases, with 13 bases between. CDR3 size: 13 residues. CDR1 and CDR2 (germline): ENHRY, SYGVKD. DNA of the CDR3: TGTGCCATCAGCGAGAGAGAGGAACAGCCCCAGCATTTT. Its translation is CAISEREEQPQHF.

V and J are TRBV13 and TRBJ1-2; D is unclear. The V gene lost 4 bases and the J gene lost 4 bases, with 13 bases spanning the gap. The CDR3 has 14 amino acids. CDR1 PRHDT and CDR2 FYEKMQ come from the germline V gene (reference sequence). DNA for the CDR3: TGTGCCAGCAGCTCCACTACAGCGACCTATGGCTACACCTTC. Its translation is CASSSTTATYGYTF.

V gene TRBV6-6 combines with J gene TRBJ1-2; 7 bases align to TRBD1. Losses at the gene ends were 5 bases for V and 3 bases for J; bases not matched to a gene: 9. Germline CDR1 and CDR2: MNHNY and SVGAGI (reference sequence). The CDR3 has 15 residues. Written as DNA, the CDR3 is TGTGCCAGCAGTCTGGGGACAGTCGGAGACTATGGCTACACCTTC. Its translation: CASSLGTVGDYGYTF.

The chain uses TRBV18 and TRBJ2-1; the D gene is possibly TRBD1 (5 bases). This CDR3 has 14 amino acids. V gave up 3 bases and J gave up 4 bases, with 10 bases separating them. Per the germline V gene, CDR1 is KGHSH and CDR2 is LQKENI. The CDR3 coding sequence is TGTGCCAGCTCACCCGCGGACAAATACAATGAGCAGTTCTTC. Its protein is CASSPADKYNEQFF.

CDR3 DNA sequence: TGTGCCGGAAAACGAGACCATGGTTTCACCGGGGAGCTGTTTTTT. The encoded protein is CAGKRDHGFTGELFF. V is TRBV19 and J is TRBJ2-2; no firm D call. The CDR3 loop spans 15 amino acids. Germline V gene lookup returns CDR1 LNHDA and CDR2 SQIVND (reference sequence). The germline V and J ends were trimmed by 11 bases and 4 bases, with 20 bases remaining between them.

This chain uses TRBV5-6 with TRBJ2-2; D might be TRBD1 (6 bases). V was clipped by 2 bases and J by 3 bases, with 8 bases between them. Germline V CDR1 and CDR2: SGHDT, YYEEEE. This CDR3 is 14 amino acids long. The chain's CDR3 is CASSFYRDTGELFF. The CDR3 DNA sequence: TGTGCCAGCAGCTTCTACAGGGACACCGGGGAGCTGTTTTTT.

This clone came up once. The genes are TRBV7-9 and TRBJ1-1; 7 bases map to TRBD1. Germline lookup yields CDR1 SEHNR and CDR2 FQNEAQ (reference sequence). Germline trimming cut 1 base from V and 8 bases from J; bases unmatched to any gene: 1. CDR3 length: 12 amino acids. In nucleotides, the CDR3 is TGTGCCAGCAGCTTAGGGGGACAGGAAGCTTTCTTT. It encodes CASSLGGQEAFF.

This clone was observed a handful of times. The CDR3 nucleotides are TGTGCCAGCAGTGAATACGGGACAGGGGCCTACGAGCAGTACTTC. This translates into CASSEYGTGAYEQYF. J is TRBJ2-7 and V is TRBV6-1, with TRBD1 identical over 10 bases. V was clipped by 2 bases and J by 2 bases; unmatched bases: 3. CDR3 length: 15 amino acids. Germline values: CDR1 MNHNS, CDR2 SASEGT.

The genes are TRBV6-5 and TRBJ2-1, with 7 bases lining up with TRBD1. Germline CDR1 reads MNHEY; CDR2 reads SVGAGI. The CDR3 extends over 15 amino acids. Trimming cost V 5 bases and J 0 bases; bases outside gene matches: 4. The CDR3, as DNA: TGTGCCAGCAGTCAGGGGGAGAGCTCCTACAATGAGCAGTTCTTC. Encoded protein: CASSQGESSYNEQFF.

This chain uses TRBV24-1 with TRBJ2-7; 7 positions match TRBD1. This CDR3 has 14 amino acids. Losses at the gene ends were 6 bases for V and 2 bases for J; bases not matched to a gene: 6. Germline CDR1 and CDR2: KGHDR and SFDVKD. As DNA, the CDR3 is TGTGCCACCAGTTCCCCGGGACAGACCTACGAGCAGTACTTC. This translates into CATSSPGQTYEQYF.

V and J are TRBV19 and TRBJ1-2; D gene uncertain. The germline CDR1 and CDR2 sequences are LNHDA and SQIVND (reference sequence). Between the trimmed V and J ends, which lost 3 bases and 3 bases, there was a span of 14 bases. The CDR3 covers 15 residues. CDR3 nucleotides: TGTGCCAGTAGTATGGCCAGAAGGACGGACTATGGCTACACCTTC. It translates to CASSMARRTDYGYTF.

The chain has TRBV11-3 and TRBJ2-5; 8 nucleotides line up with TRBD1. Germline trimming cut 5 bases from V and 2 bases from J; bases unmatched to any gene: 7. The CDR3 is 15 amino acids. Per the germline V gene, CDR1 is SGHNT and CDR2 is YENEEA. In DNA form, the CDR3 reads TGTGCCAGCAGCCACGGGACAGGACCTCAAGAGACCCAGTACTTC. The encoded protein is CASSHGTGPQETQYF.

The chain is built from TRBV2 and TRBJ2-7, with 8 bases that match TRBD1. Germline V gene sequence: CDR1 SNHLY, CDR2 FYNNEI. Trimming removed 4 bases from V and 6 bases from J; junction bases left unmatched: 2. The CDR3 contains 12 residues. The CDR3 DNA reads as TGTGCCAGCAGTGTACAGGGGGTCGAGCAGTACTTC. It specifies CASSVQGVEQYF.

This sequence joins TRBV10-3 and TRBJ2-7; D could derive from TRBD1 or TRBD2 (5 bases each). The length of the CDR3 is 15 residues. Germline V gene sequence: CDR1 ENHRY, CDR2 SYGVKD. V lost 0 bases and J 6 bases, leaving 15 bases between the germline ends. The CDR3 is CAISESRVGAGEQYF. CDR3 DNA: TGTGCCATCAGTGAGTCTCGTGTAGGGGCGGGCGAGCAGTACTTC.

The gene calls are TRBV10-3 and TRBJ1-5; no clear D. The CDR3 runs to 13 residues. Trimming removed 0 bases at V and 4 bases at J, with 4 bases between. CDR1 ENHRY and CDR2 SYGVKD come from the germline V gene. The DNA for the CDR3 is TGTGCCATCAGTGAGTCTCTAAATCAGCCCCAGCATTTT. Residues: CAISESLNQPQHF.

The CDR3 here is CASSLDRGNANYGYTF. CDR3 nucleotide sequence: TGTGCCAGCAGCTTGGATAGGGGAAATGCTAACTATGGCTACACCTTC. This chain links TRBV5-6 with TRBJ1-2; possible D gene TRBD1, 5 bases. This CDR3 region has 16 residues. Per germline, CDR1 SGHDT and CDR2 YYEEEE. V lost 0 bases and J 0 bases, leaving 12 bases between the germline ends. The full variable domain, completed using reference TRBV5-6 and TRBJ1-2, is DAGVTQSPTHLIKTRGQQVTLRCSPKSGHDTVSWYQQALGQGPQFIFQYYEEEERQRGNFPDRFSGHQFPNYSSELNVNALLLGDSALYLCASSLDRGNANYGYTFGSGTRLTVV.

This chain uses TRBV5-4 with TRBJ2-5; 8 bases agree with TRBD1. CDR1 is SGHNT, CDR2 YYREEE, per germline (reference sequence). V dropped 7 bases and J dropped 3; count of bases not matched to a gene: 5. The CDR3 extends over 13 amino acids. The CDR3, as DNA: TGTGCCAGCTCCAAGGACAGGGAAGAGACCCAGTACTTC. It is translated as CASSKDREETQYF.

This chain uses TRBV11-2 with TRBJ2-2; possibly TRBD2 for D (6 bases). In germline, CDR1 is SGHAT, CDR2 FQNNGV. The CDR3 sequence is 14 residues long. The V end was cut by 2 bases, the J end by 8 bases, with 12 bases between. CDR3 DNA: TGTGCCAGCAGCTTATGGGGCGGGGTGGGGGAGCTGTTTTTT. It codes for CASSLWGGVGELFF.

The chain combines TRBV18 with TRBJ1-1; no firm D call. The V end lost 2 bases, the J end lost 1 base, and 11 bases lay between the germline ends. Germline values: CDR1 KGHSH, CDR2 LQKENI. The CDR3 runs to 15 residues. CDR3 in amino acids: CASSPLVSGNTEAFF. Written as DNA, the CDR3 is TGTGCCAGCTCACCATTAGTATCGGGGAACACTGAAGCTTTCTTT.

In its sample, this clone was seen once. J is TRBJ1-1 and V is TRBV19; D uncertain. The ends were cut back, 6 bases at V and 7 bases at J, with 15 bases in the middle. The germline V gene encodes CDR1 LNHDA and CDR2 SQIVND (reference sequence). The CDR3 runs to 13 residues. The CDR3 nucleotides read TGTGCCAGTAGAAGATCCGCCGGGAATGAAGCTTTCTTT. It is translated as CASRRSAGNEAFF.

The V gene is TRBV2, the J gene TRBJ1-5, with 8 positions matching TRBD1. The CDR3 runs to 13 residues. Trimming removed 7 bases from V and 6 bases from J; junction bases left unmatched: 5. In germline, CDR1 is SNHLY, CDR2 FYNNEI. CDR3 DNA sequence: TGTGCCAGCACAGGGGGCGAAAGTCAGCCCCAGCATTTT. This sequence encodes CASTGGESQPQHF.

V is TRBV5-1 and J is TRBJ2-4, with D perhaps matching TRBD2 (5 bases). The CDR3 spans 17 residues. Germline V gene sequence: CDR1 SGHRS, CDR2 YFSETQ. V lost 2 bases to trimming and J lost 0 bases, with 15 bases between them. Written as DNA, the CDR3 is TGCGCCAGCAGCTTTTCCCCGGGAACAATAGCCAAAAACATTCAGTACTTC. It yields the protein CASSFSPGTIAKNIQYF.